What follows describes a single T cell receptor beta chain. Clones were sequenced by immunoSEQ multiplex PCR, and TCRdb holds only the in-frame ones, with some missing. The sample includes just over 300,000 clones, around 91% of them seen just once. The sample belongs to a study of blood T cell repertoires in COVID-19. Study background: The study drew acute and convalescent COVID-19 samples from the United States, Italy and Spain.

Which cohort a participant joined came from the clinical history participants gave. The sample was PBMCs or T cells enriched from blood (not recorded which). This sequence was found in a woman between 40 and 50 years old who had recovered from COVID-19.

The CDR3 sequence is CASSYFPGANYGYTF. The CDR3 DNA is TGTGCCAGCAGTTACTTTCCAGGGGCTAACTATGGCTACACCTTC. The chain couples TRBV6-5 to TRBJ1-2; D possibly corresponds to TRBD1 (6 bases). Germline-derived CDR1 and CDR2 are MNHEY and SVGAGI. CDR3 length: 15 amino acids. Trimming removed 1 base at V and 0 bases at J, with 9 bases between.